Sequencing of this T cell receptor (beta chain) was carried out in a study of CD8 T cells in ankylosing spondylitis. The study, taken as a whole, reports: Reports say disease-linked clones showed up significantly more in matched ankylosing spondylitis synovial fluid. A number of the motif variants had already been described in reactive arthritis synovial fluid and blood. Blood of patients with ankylosing spondylitis appeared to be characterized by a TCR beta motif of several highly homologous variants.

This clonotype was counted many times. Its antigen is currently unknown. The CDR3 ends on some other residue instead of the conserved phenylalanine or tryptophan, so this is likely a read error. Because the CDR3's place on the DNA is in doubt, the DNA is left out and the CDR3 is given as listed by TCRdb. The CDR3 is made up of 12 amino acids, end residues included. TCRdb re-called the 5' RACE reads with MiXCR, one entry per CDR3 protein. The sample contains 150,000 to 200,000 distinct CDR3 sequences, about 20% of which appear only once. This chain joins TRBV12-3 or TRBV12-4 and TRBJ2-1; the table calls TRBD2, which could not be checked here. This receptor was taken from a male donor aged 5-30 years with ankylosing spondylitis or in good health (not recorded which). What was sequenced was blood, either unsorted or a sorted T cell fraction (not recorded which). The CDR3 protein is CASDRKGSGTHL.